The 30 T cell receptor beta chains listed next were all sequenced from one sample in a study of shared clonotypes between healthy human individuals. Profiling relied on immunoSEQ multiplex PCR, and the TCRdb table lists in-frame clones only, not all of them. The sample contains roughly 2,300,000 clones, under 95% of which appear only once. Sequencing was performed on naive CD4+ T cells from PBMCs. The subset here: CD45RA+ positively selected. The receptors shown here come from a man aged 18 to 29 in good health. Some clones in this sample may be carry-over from other donors' samples.

The V gene is TRBV6-5, the J gene TRBJ1-4; D remains ambiguous. Deletions cut 0 bases from V and 6 bases from J, with 11 bases between. The CDR3 is made up of 15 amino acids. Germline CDR1 reads MNHEY; CDR2 reads SVGAGI. This chain's CDR3 is CASSYSEPTDEKLFF. The CDR3 region has the DNA TGTGCCAGCAGTTACTCCGAGCCCACGGATGAAAAACTGTTTTTT.

The V gene is TRBV28, the J gene TRBJ1-2; TRBD1 agrees at 9 bases. From germline, CDR1 is MDHEN and CDR2 SYDVKM. CDR3 size: 15 residues. V was clipped by 4 bases and J by 5 bases; unmatched bases: 8. The CDR3 bases are TGTGCCAGCAGTTCCCCTCAACAGGGGGCTTATGGCTACACCTTC. It translates to CASSSPQQGAYGYTF.

This clone has only one observation. V and J are TRBV5-1 and TRBJ1-4; D uncertain. Germline loops: CDR1 SGHRS, CDR2 YFSETQ. The CDR3 sequence is 15 residues long. Deletions cut 4 bases from V and 5 bases from J, with 15 bases between. The CDR3, as DNA: TGCGCCAGCAGCCCTTCTCCCCCCGAGAATGAAAAACTGTTTTTT. Translated: CASSPSPPENEKLFF.

This clone was counted between two and nine times. The rearrangement uses TRBV9 and TRBJ1-1, with D possibly being TRBD1 (6 bases). Per the germline V gene, CDR1 is SGDLS and CDR2 is YYNGEE. Trimming took 4 bases from V and 5 from J, leaving 12 bases between them. The CDR3 length is 13 residues. The CDR3 sequence: CASSLTGQTEAFF. CDR3 coding DNA: TGTGCCAGCAGCCTTACAGGGCAGACTGAAGCTTTCTTT.

This chain connects TRBV6-5 to TRBJ2-7; the D gene is possibly TRBD2 (5 bases). The germline V and J ends were trimmed by 0 bases and 7 bases, with 16 bases remaining between them. This CDR3 contains 15 residues. The germline gives CDR1 MNHEY, CDR2 SVGAGI. This CDR3 is CASSYSLATTGEQYF. CDR3 nucleotide sequence: TGTGCCAGCAGTTACTCATTAGCGACGACGGGAGAGCAGTACTTC.

The chain carries TRBV28 and TRBJ1-2, with D perhaps matching TRBD1 (5 bases). CDR1 is MDHEN and CDR2 is SYDVKM in the germline V gene. The ends were cut back, 5 bases at V and 4 bases at J, with 20 bases in the middle. The length of the CDR3 is 16 residues. CDR3 sequence (DNA): TGTGCCAGCAGTCCCTCGGGGGAAGCCTCTTTCTATGGCTACACCTTC. Its translation: CASSPSGEASFYGYTF.

The chain's CDR3 is CASSKDREGGYTF. The DNA of the CDR3 is TGTGCCAGCAGTAAGGACAGGGAGGGTGGCTACACCTTC. This chain links TRBV2 with TRBJ1-2; 8 bases map to TRBD1. In germline, CDR1 is SNHLY, CDR2 FYNNEI. The length of the CDR3 is 13 residues. Losses at the gene ends were 5 bases for V and 7 bases for J; bases not matched to a gene: 6.

V and J are TRBV25-1 and TRBJ2-2, with D uncertain. The germline V gene encodes CDR1 MGHDK and CDR2 SYGVNS. CDR3 length: 11 residues. V dropped 7 bases and J dropped 2 bases, with 2 bases sitting between them. In nucleotides, the CDR3 is TGTGCCAGCATTAACACCGGGGAGCTGTTTTTT. Translation gives CASINTGELFF. The whole variable domain, remainder taken from reference TRBV25-1 and TRBJ2-2, is EADIYQTPRYLVIGTGKKITLECSQTMGHDKMYWYQQDPGMELHLIHYSYGVNSTEKGDLSSESTVSRIRTEHFPLTLESARPSHTSQYLCASINTGELFFGEGSRLTVL.

V usage is TRBV27 and J usage is TRBJ2-2, with 9 bases that match TRBD1. With 7 bases clipped from V and 6 bases from J, the junction kept 12 bases outside the gene matches. The germline V gene has CDR1 MNHEY and CDR2 SMNVEV (reference sequence). CDR3 length: 16 residues. The CDR3 region has the DNA TGTGCCAGCATGAGAGTTTGGGGACAGGGCGCCGGGGAGCTGTTTTTT. Protein product: CASMRVWGQGAGELFF.

The V call is TRBV7-8, the J call TRBJ2-1; weak D call: TRBD2 (6 bases). The CDR3 runs 16 residues. V lost 6 bases to trimming and J lost 4 bases, with 19 bases between them. From germline, CDR1 is SGHVS and CDR2 FQNEAQ. CDR3 nucleotides: TGTGCCAGCAGAAACCCGTCGGGAGAAACTTACAATGAGCAGTTCTTC. Translation gives CASRNPSGETYNEQFF. The full variable domain, rest sourced from reference TRBV7-8 and TRBJ2-1, is GAGVSQSPRYKVAKRGQDVALRCDPISGHVSLFWYQQALGQGPEFLTYFQNEAQLDKSGLPSDRFFAERPEGSVSTLKIQRTQQEDSAVYLCASRNPSGETYNEQFFGPGTRLTVL.

The V call is TRBV18, the J call TRBJ2-3; no definite D call. Trimming took off 1 base at V and 2 bases at J, with 13 bases between the two ends. In germline, CDR1 is KGHSH, CDR2 LQKENI. The CDR3 extends over 16 amino acids. The CDR3 bases are TGTGCCAGCTCACCACTAGCCCAATTCCACACAGATACGCAGTATTTT. This translates into CASSPLAQFHTDTQYF.

The rearrangement joins TRBV19 to TRBJ2-6; TRBD1 matches 10 bases. Germline V gene data show CDR1 as LNHDA and CDR2 as SQIVND (reference sequence). V was pared by 3 bases and J by 0 bases, with 5 bases of the junction left unmatched. CDR3 length: 18 amino acids. The CDR3 loop reads CASSIGTGDSSGANVLTF. The CDR3 region has the DNA TGTGCCAGTAGTATCGGGACAGGGGACAGCTCTGGGGCCAACGTCCTGACTTTC. Variable domain in full (rest from reference TRBV19 and TRBJ2-6): DGGITQSPKYLFRKEGQNVTLSCEQNLNHDAMYWYRQDPGQGLRLIYYSQIVNDFQKGDIAEGYSVSREKKESFPLTVTSAQKNPTAFYLCASSIGTGDSSGANVLTFGAGSRLTVL.

The chain links TRBV10-3 to TRBJ2-7, with 12 bases matching TRBD1. The CDR3 has 16 amino acids. The germline CDR1 and CDR2 sequences are ENHRY and SYGVKD. V gave up 2 bases and J gave up 2 bases; unmatched junction bases: 4. The CDR3 DNA reads as TGTGCCATCAGTGAGCCGGGACAGGGGGCTCCCTACGAGCAGTACTTC. This codes for CAISEPGQGAPYEQYF.

The chain combines TRBV5-1 with TRBJ1-2; 10 bases line up with TRBD1. Germline CDR1 reads SGHRS; CDR2 reads YFSETQ. This CDR3 comprises 15 residues. V gave up 0 bases and J gave up 8 bases; unmatched junction bases: 7. The CDR3 coding sequence is TGCGCCAGCAGCTTGGACGACAGGGGGCGAGGCGGCTACACCTTC. Encoded protein: CASSLDDRGRGGYTF.

CDR3 amino acids: CASTFPGVKGEQYF. The CDR3 nucleotides are TGTGCCAGCACCTTCCCAGGGGTTAAGGGCGAGCAGTACTTC. This chain links TRBV28 with TRBJ2-7, with D tentatively TRBD1 (6 bases). The CDR3 consists of 14 residues. V lost 7 bases, J lost 6 bases, and 19 bases lay in between. Germline V gene lookup returns CDR1 MDHEN and CDR2 SYDVKM.

The rearrangement uses TRBV28 and TRBJ1-1; D not certain. The V end lost 2 bases, the J end lost 7 bases, and 8 bases lay between the germline ends. The CDR3 is 12 residues long. CDR1 MDHEN and CDR2 SYDVKM come from the germline V gene. CDR3 region: CASSLSRDEAFF. Here the CDR3 DNA reads TGTGCCAGCAGTTTAAGTAGGGATGAAGCTTTCTTT.

The genes are TRBV5-1 and TRBJ1-1, with 8 bases fitting TRBD1. There are 15 residues in the CDR3. CDR1 and CDR2 (germline): SGHRS, YFSETQ. The V gene end was trimmed by 4 bases and the J gene end by 1 base; junction bases not matched to a gene: 6. The DNA of the CDR3 is TGCGCCAGCAGCATCCAGACAGGGGCGAACACTGAAGCTTTCTTT. It codes for CASSIQTGANTEAFF.

CDR3 sequence (DNA): TGTGCCAGTAGATCCCCGCGCGCCACCGGCTATGGCTACACCTTC. It encodes CASRSPRATGYGYTF. The chain couples TRBV19 to TRBJ1-2; D unresolved. With 6 bases removed from V and 4 bases from J, the gap between germline ends came to 18 bases. The germline gives CDR1 LNHDA, CDR2 SQIVND (reference sequence). The CDR3 runs to 15 residues.

In its sample, this clone was seen once. This sequence joins TRBV6-1 and TRBJ2-7; D is ambiguous. CDR1 and CDR2 from the germline V gene are MNHNS and SASEGT. Trimming removed 1 base from V and 2 bases from J, with 6 bases in between. This CDR3 spans 13 amino acids. The CDR3 is CASSEGYAYEQYF. CDR3 sequence (DNA): TGTGCCAGCAGTGAAGGTTATGCCTACGAGCAGTACTTC.

V usage is TRBV7-9 and J usage is TRBJ2-7; D gene ambiguous. Trimming pared 5 bases from V and 3 bases from J, leaving 5 bases between. This CDR3 contains 11 residues. Germline V gene sequence: CDR1 SEHNR, CDR2 FQNEAQ (reference sequence). CDR3 nucleotide sequence: TGTGCCAGCAGCGCCCACTACGAGCAGTACTTC. Its protein is CASSAHYEQYF. Variable domain in full (rest from reference TRBV7-9 and TRBJ2-7): DTGVSQNPRHKITKRGQNVTFRCDPISEHNRLYWYRQTLGQGPEFLTYFQNEAQLEKSRLLSDRFSAERPKGSFSTLEIQRTEQGDSAMYLCASSAHYEQYFGPGTRLTVT.

The chain has TRBV6-5 and TRBJ1-1; no reliable D call. CDR3 length equals 15 residues. The V gene lost 6 bases and the J gene lost 4 bases, with 18 bases spanning the gap. CDR1 is MNHEY and CDR2 is SVGAGI in the germline V gene. CDR3 in DNA: TGTGCCAGCAGCCGCCCAGGCGGAAAAGTCACTGAAGCTTTCTTT. It translates to CASSRPGGKVTEAFF.

The V gene is TRBV6-1, the J gene TRBJ1-5; D call uncertain. The CDR3 spans 13 residues. Germline lookup yields CDR1 MNHNS and CDR2 SASEGT. V lost 9 bases, J lost 0 bases, and 9 bases lay in between. CDR3 coding DNA: TGTGCCAGTACAGCCTATAGCAATCAGCCCCAGCATTTT. Amino acids: CASTAYSNQPQHF.

The V gene is TRBV6-5, the J gene TRBJ2-7; D gene uncertain. The V gene lost 8 bases and the J gene lost 1 base, with 9 bases spanning the gap. Germline CDR1 is MNHEY and CDR2 is SVGAGI. CDR3 size: 12 residues. As DNA, the CDR3 is TGTGCCAGCGTAGGTAGGTCCTACGAGCAGTACTTC. It codes for CASVGRSYEQYF.

V and J are TRBV5-6 and TRBJ1-2; D not certain. Trimming removed 0 bases at V and 5 bases at J, with 17 bases between. CDR1 and CDR2 from the germline V gene are SGHDT and YYEEEE. The CDR3 is made up of 16 amino acids. DNA of the CDR3: TGTGCCAGCAGCTTGGTGGATTGGTTGGCTGAGTATGGCTACACCTTC. It specifies CASSLVDWLAEYGYTF.

The rearrangement uses TRBV29-1 and TRBJ1-2, with D possibly matching TRBD1 (6 bases). V gave up 4 bases and J gave up 8 bases, with 11 bases separating them. From germline, CDR1 is SQVTM and CDR2 ANQGSEA. The CDR3 sequence is 11 residues long. The CDR3 loop is CSVAGARGYTF. The DNA of the CDR3 is TGCAGCGTTGCGGGGGCTAGGGGCTACACCTTC.

The chain recombines TRBV9 with TRBJ2-3, with TRBD2 matching over 7 bases. V gave up 0 bases and J gave up 3 bases; unmatched junction bases: 10. The CDR3 consists of 17 residues. Germline V gives CDR1 SGDLS, CDR2 YYNGEE. CDR3: CASSVGRTLAATDTQYF. The CDR3 bases are TGTGCCAGCAGCGTAGGGCGGACCCTAGCGGCTACAGATACGCAGTATTTT.

V gene TRBV4-2 combines with J gene TRBJ2-7; D ambiguous. The germline V gene has CDR1 LGHNA and CDR2 YNFKEQ. V shed 1 base and J shed 3 bases, with 10 bases lying between them. The CDR3 covers 14 residues. CDR3 protein: CASSQVVQSYEQYF. The CDR3 region has the DNA TGTGCCAGCAGCCAAGTGGTTCAGAGCTACGAGCAGTACTTC.

The chain uses TRBV27 and TRBJ2-3, with TRBD2 as a possible D gene (6 bases). CDR1 and CDR2 (germline): MNHEY, SMNVEV (reference sequence). V dropped 3 bases and J dropped 1 base, with 11 bases sitting between them. The CDR3 loop spans 15 amino acids. CDR3 in DNA: TGTGCCAGCAGTTTGTTGGCTAGCGGCACAGATACGCAGTATTTT. The encoded protein is CASSLLASGTDTQYF.

V usage is TRBV4-3 and J usage is TRBJ2-1, with TRBD2 as a possible D gene (5 bases). The germline V gene encodes CDR1 LGHNA and CDR2 YSLEER. V lost 0 bases and J 10 bases, leaving 10 bases between the germline ends. The CDR3 has 13 amino acids. The CDR3 DNA reads as TGCGCCAGCAGCCAAGATCGGTCGGGGGAGCAGTTCTTC. This encodes CASSQDRSGEQFF.

The chain combines TRBV19 with TRBJ2-1; no clear D. CDR3 length: 15 residues. Germline V gene data show CDR1 as LNHDA and CDR2 as SQIVND (reference sequence). Between the trimmed V and J ends, which lost 8 bases and 0 bases, there was a span of 14 bases. The CDR3 DNA sequence: TGTGCCAGTTCGAAGATGTGGGGCTCCTACAATGAGCAGTTCTTC. Residues: CASSKMWGSYNEQFF.